This T cell receptor beta chain was captured in a study of human T cells and chemical hapten exposure. Study overall: It was small differences in pooled library volume that mainly caused per-sample TCR yields to vary.

Germline V CDR1 and CDR2: DFQATT, SNEGSKA (reference sequence). Trimming stripped 0 bases from V and 6 bases from J, with 14 bases between. The CDR3 spans 15 residues. Each CDR3 protein is one row after TCRdb ran MiXCR on the RACE reads. Among around 180,000 distinct CDR3 sequences listed, approximately 31% were seen once. Study-level points and caveats: TCRs above 1 in 1000 frequency stayed constant with DPC sensitization.

Time point denoted: pre-sensitization, week 0. Treatment described: therapeutic diphenylcyclopropenone sensitization with weekly scalp DPC. Total RNA was isolated from whole blood that had not been fractionated. Remarks on this clonotype: Its target is not known.

The specimen comprised whole blood, sampled in connection with sensitization to the hapten diphenylcyclopropenone (DPC). This chain connects TRBV20-1 to TRBJ1-4, with D perhaps matching TRBD1 (5 bases). The sequence was collected from a woman in her thirties with alopecia areata. Some clones in this sample may be carry-over from other donors' samples. This CDR3 is CSARDPKGGDEKLFF. DNA for the CDR3: TGCAGTGCTAGAGACCCCAAGGGAGGGGATGAAAAACTGTTTTTT.